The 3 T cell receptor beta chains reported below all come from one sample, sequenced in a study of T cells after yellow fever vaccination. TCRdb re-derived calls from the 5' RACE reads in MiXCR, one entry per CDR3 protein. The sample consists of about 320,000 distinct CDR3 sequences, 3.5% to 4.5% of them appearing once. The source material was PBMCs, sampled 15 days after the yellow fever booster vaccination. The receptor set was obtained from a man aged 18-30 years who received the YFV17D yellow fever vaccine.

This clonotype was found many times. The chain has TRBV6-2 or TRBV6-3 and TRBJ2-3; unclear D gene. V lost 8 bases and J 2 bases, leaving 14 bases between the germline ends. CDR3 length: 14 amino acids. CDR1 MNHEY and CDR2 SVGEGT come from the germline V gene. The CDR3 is CASGTASLTDTQYF. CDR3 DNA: TGTGCCAGCGGAACAGCGTCGCTCACAGATACGCAGTATTTT.

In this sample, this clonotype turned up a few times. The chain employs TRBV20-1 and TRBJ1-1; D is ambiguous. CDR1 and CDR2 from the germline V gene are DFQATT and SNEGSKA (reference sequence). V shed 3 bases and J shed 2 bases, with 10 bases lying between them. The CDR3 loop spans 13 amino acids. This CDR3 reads CSARDQLNTEAFF. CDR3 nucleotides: TGCAGTGCTAGGGACCAACTTAACACTGAAGCTTTCTTT.

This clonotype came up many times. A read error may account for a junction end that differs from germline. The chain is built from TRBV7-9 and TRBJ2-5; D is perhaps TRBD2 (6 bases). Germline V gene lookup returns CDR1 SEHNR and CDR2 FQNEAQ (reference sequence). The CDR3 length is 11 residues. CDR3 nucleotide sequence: TGTGCCAGCAGCCCGGCCGGGACTCTGCTCTTC. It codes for CASSPAGTLLF.